This is a list of T cell receptor beta chains from one sample in a study of blood T cell repertoires in COVID-19. TCRdb keeps only in-frame clones here, not all; method: immunoSEQ multiplex PCR. This sample yields a few hundred thousand clones, of which 80% to 90% are seen a single time; roughly a tenth belongs to the top ten. Sequencing used PBMCs or T cells enriched from blood (not recorded which). These receptors were obtained from a woman between 18 and 30 years old who had recovered from COVID-19. CDR3s include the opening cysteine and the closing phenylalanine or tryptophan.

cdr3_aa,v_call,j_call
CATSDGGQGAHLHF,TRBV24-1,TRBJ1-6
CASSKGRTGLFTAGELFF,TRBV21-1,TRBJ2-2
CASSRLRLAGETQYF,TRBV5-1,TRBJ2-5
CASTPWDSNLRTGELFF,TRBV2,TRBJ2-2
CAWSDTGAPNTEAFF,TRBV30,TRBJ1-1
CASSRAGGGMNEQFF,TRBV4-1,TRBJ2-1
CASSPQAGMDEKLFF,TRBV3-1/TRBV3-2,TRBJ1-4
CASSPGQGGYGYTF,TRBV5-6,TRBJ1-2
CASSFPTGGFIETQYF,TRBV3-1/TRBV3-2,TRBJ2-5
CASSQEGTGGNTIYF,TRBV3-1/TRBV3-2,TRBJ1-3
CAISVDREGNQPQHF,TRBV10-3,TRBJ1-5
CASSQDSGGLNTGELFF,TRBV4-2,TRBJ2-2
CASSSVDRGYGYTF,TRBV27,TRBJ1-2
CAIFGAYGYTF,TRBV6-5,TRBJ1-2
CASSSYREKLFF,TRBV5-5,TRBJ1-4
CASRSKRERGETQYF,TRBV5-4,TRBJ2-5
CASSPRDRANTGELFF,TRBV5-4,TRBJ2-2
CTSSLMTSGRYNEQFF,TRBV1,TRBJ2-1
CASSYSTGGNGELFF,TRBV6-6,TRBJ2-2
CASSPTGGKETQYF,TRBV5-1,TRBJ2-5
CASSRGLAGEGEQFF,TRBV4-1,TRBJ2-1
CASSQAAGATGELFF,TRBV3-1/TRBV3-2,TRBJ2-2
CASSIGTGDSYEQYF,TRBV19,TRBJ2-7
CASSATGSYEQYF,TRBV9,TRBJ2-7
CASSQDLGGNYGYTF,TRBV4-1,TRBJ1-2
CASSYYRSKGEQYF,TRBV6-5,TRBJ2-7
CASSSSQGDGYTF,TRBV7-8,TRBJ1-2
CSASRGHNTGELFF,TRBV20-1,TRBJ2-2
CASSSHQGQGFYGHTF,TRBV19,TRBJ1-2
CASSIRTSGGPDNEQFF,TRBV4-1,TRBJ2-1
CASSLTRDTQYF,TRBV28,TRBJ2-3
CAISEWGVQSYEQYF,TRBV10-3,TRBJ2-7